This T cell receptor (beta chain) was sequenced during a study of blood T cell repertoires in COVID-19. Clones were sequenced by immunoSEQ multiplex PCR, and TCRdb holds only the in-frame ones, with some missing. The sample contains 180,000 or so clones, around 85% of which appear only once. Trimming left V 0 bases short and J 7 bases short, with 8 bases between. The CDR3 consists of 13 residues. Germline lookup yields CDR1 SGDLS and CDR2 YYNGEE. Specimen: PBMCs or T cells enriched from blood (not recorded which). This receptor was obtained from a middle-aged man who had recovered from COVID-19. This chain connects TRBV9 to TRBJ1-5; no definite D call. The CDR3 region is CASSVDGVQPQHF. The CDR3 nucleotides are TGTGCCAGCAGCGTAGACGGAGTGCAGCCCCAGCATTTT.